This TCR beta chain was observed in a study of Graves' ophthalmopathy and Graves' hyperthyroidism (dated by TCRdb to between 2017 and 2018). Broadly, across the study: Peripheral blood was collected at initial diagnosis, prior to any treatment. T-cell repertoires of thyroid tissue and blood were compared in five or six hyperthyroidism patients. In total, 135 blood samples were TCR-sequenced: approximately 42 ophthalmopathy, around 75 hyperthyroidism and around 17 hyperthyroidism-to-ophthalmopathy patients. For independent validation, a separate cohort was made up of around 19 hyperthyroidism patients plus 17 patients who later progressed from hyperthyroidism to ophthalmopathy. Following sampling, methimazole starting at 30 mg daily was administered to hyperthyroidism patients, and high-dose intravenous methylprednisolone was administered to ophthalmopathy patients. The study used TCR beta repertoire signatures to distinguish Graves' ophthalmopathy from Graves' hyperthyroidism and to predict progression to ophthalmopathy. A discovery set of about a hundred patients (under 45 ophthalmopathy, approximately 58 stable hyperthyroidism) was enrolled to explore V-J signatures distinguishing ophthalmopathy from hyperthyroidism. General conclusions and limits of the study: The 13-signature model separated ophthalmopathy from stable hyperthyroidism with over 85% sensitivity and approximately 83% specificity in cross-validation, and 80%/75% in the test set. Sample size was not statistically predetermined, and group allocation was not concealed from the investigators. Most expanded thyroid clonotypes with frequency above 0.001 were also detected in blood, suggesting blood repertoires may reflect the thyroid immune response. In validation, the model predicted ophthalmopathy progression with about 64% sensitivity and 72.22% specificity; eleven to twelve predicted patients were CT-confirmed with GO in a median of around 6 months.

Hyperthyroidism was defined as stable when no progression to ophthalmopathy occurred within 18 months of follow-up. Hyperthyroidism patients were newly diagnosed, with disease duration under 2 months, and aged 18 to 65 years. Patients were excluded if they had other autoimmune diseases, uncontrolled infections, pregnancy or lactation. Clinical symptoms, serum thyroxine, TRAb, thyroid ultrasound and orbital computed tomography were used for diagnosis. Using Ficoll-Paque density gradient centrifugation, PBMCs were isolated from 8.5 to 10 ml of fresh peripheral blood. Total RNA was extracted using Trizol reagent, and RNA quality was checked on an Agilent 2100 Bioanalyzer. TCR beta CDR3 regions were amplified from RNA transcripts for repertoire sequencing. The first round was an RT-PCR using HTBI primers with the Qiagen OneStep RT-PCR kit, and this first round was followed by a second-round multiplex PCR, then size selection and purification. Libraries were sequenced paired-end with 100 bp reads on an Illumina HiSeq2000. Per the authors' processing: SOAPnuke was used for read processing, and reads with adapters, uncalled bases, a mean Phred below 15, or no exact constant-primer or identifier match were discarded. High-quality paired reads were merged with COPE v1.2.5. Unique nucleotide sequences were defined as clonotypes and aligned to IMGT TRB V, D and J references using MiTCR v1.1. The analysis was limited to V-J combinations with a frequency above 0.0001, which together covered roughly 99% of repertoires. For each V-J combination, a TCR clonal expansion and chaos score was defined as the ratio of F50 clonal expansion to chaos observed in the TCRdist matrix. Welch's t-statistics and random forest were used to narrow the features down to over ten V-J combinations, which were then fed into a naive Bayes classifier. The similarity between thyroid and blood repertoires was quantified using the Morisita-Horn index. TCRdb reanalyzed the raw reads on its own, using fastp at Q25 for trimming and MiXCR for clone calling, and kept in-frame beta chains. All rows with the same CDR3 protein become a single entry with the most common DNA and genes. The authors' filters were not applied to this entry. The sample table lists a few hundred thousand distinct CDR3 sequences, about a sixth of them with a count of one. Roughly 2.6% of the sample rests with the top ten.

CDR1 and CDR2 are drawn from the germline V gene: MDHEN, SYDVKM. Germline trimming: 2 bases from V, 5 bases from J; junction bases outside gene matches: 5. The CDR3 holds 14 amino acids from the cysteine to the phenylalanine. Just CDR3 DNA is preserved here, 42 bases in frame from base 1. This clonotype was seen repeatedly, ten times or more. This receptor's antigen is unknown. No base quality information exists; no much larger clone differs at one position. The chain employs TRBV28 and TRBJ1-1; the junction holds 7 bases that match TRBD1. Sequencing input: peripheral blood. The source of this sequence is an adult woman with stable Graves' hyperthyroidism. The nucleotides are TGTGCCAGCAGTTTAAGACAGGGTCGTACTGAAGCTTTCTTT. It codes for CASSLRQGRTEAFF. When the CDR3 is completed using the reference TRBV28 and TRBJ1-1 genes on either side, the full variable domain is DVKVTQSSRYLVKRTGEKVFLECVQDMDHENMFWYRQDPGLGLRLIYFSYDVKMKEKGDIPEGYSVSREKKERFSLILESASTNQTSMYLCASSLRQGRTEAFFGQGTRLTVV.